This TCR beta chain was recorded in a study of blood T cell repertoires in COVID-19. Germline loops: CDR1 MNHEY, CDR2 SMNVEV (reference sequence). The V end lost 3 bases, the J end lost 3 bases, and 8 bases lay between the germline ends. This CDR3 contains 14 residues. Produced via immunoSEQ multiplex PCR; TCRdb's table is partial and in-frame only. The data show hundreds of thousands of clones, 88% seen once. V and J are TRBV27 and TRBJ2-2; D remains ambiguous. The TCR originated in a woman aged 55-70 years in a cohort exposed to, infected with or recovered from COVID-19 (not recorded which). The sample consisted of PBMCs or T cells enriched from blood (not recorded which). The CDR3 reads CASSLERYTGELFF. Here the CDR3 DNA reads TGTGCCAGCAGTTTGGAGCGATACACCGGGGAGCTGTTTTTT.